This T cell receptor (beta chain) was sequenced in a study of shared T cell receptors in the human thymus. Libraries were prepared by immunoSEQ multiplex PCR; TCRdb keeps only in-frame clonotypes and omits some of them. The table shows 650,000 to 950,000 clones, with approximately 85% occurring only once. This CDR3 is built from 19 residues. Germline lookup yields CDR1 SGHKS and CDR2 YYEKEE (reference sequence). The V and J ends lost 2 bases and 1 base, in that order; junction bases with no gene match: 8. This same sample was also part of a study on human thymus T cells. This second study says: It was healthy Finnish infants having corrective surgery for congenital heart defects who were the donors. Resected material from corrective heart surgery provided the thymus tissue analysed.

Input material: thymocytes. V gene TRBV5-5 combines with J gene TRBJ2-3; TRBD2 aligns across 15 bases. This TCR was sampled from a girl in the first two years of life with a congenital heart defect. The CDR3 nucleotides are TGTGCCAGCAGCTTAAAAGGACTAGCGGGGGGGCCGGGCACAGATACGCAGTATTTT. Protein product: CASSLKGLAGGPGTDTQYF. Supplemented by reference TRBV5-5 and TRBJ2-3, the full variable domain reads DAGVTQSPTHLIKTRGQQVTLRCSPISGHKSVSWYQQVLGQGPQFIFQYYEKEERGRGNFPDRFSARQFPNYSSELNVNALLLGDSALYLCASSLKGLAGGPGTDTQYFGPGTRLTVL.